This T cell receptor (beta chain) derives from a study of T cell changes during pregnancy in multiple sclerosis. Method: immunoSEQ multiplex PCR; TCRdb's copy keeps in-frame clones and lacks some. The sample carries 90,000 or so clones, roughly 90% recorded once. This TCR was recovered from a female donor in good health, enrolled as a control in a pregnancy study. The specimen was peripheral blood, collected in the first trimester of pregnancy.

This CDR3 is CASRSGLGTSEAFF. Written as DNA, the CDR3 is TGTGCCAGTAGGTCGGGTCTTGGAACGTCTGAAGCTTTCTTT. J is TRBJ1-1 and V is TRBV19; the D is unclear. Between the trimmed V and J ends, which lost 6 bases and 6 bases, there was a span of 17 bases. Germline-derived CDR1 and CDR2 are LNHDA and SQIVND (reference sequence). The CDR3 is made up of 14 amino acids.